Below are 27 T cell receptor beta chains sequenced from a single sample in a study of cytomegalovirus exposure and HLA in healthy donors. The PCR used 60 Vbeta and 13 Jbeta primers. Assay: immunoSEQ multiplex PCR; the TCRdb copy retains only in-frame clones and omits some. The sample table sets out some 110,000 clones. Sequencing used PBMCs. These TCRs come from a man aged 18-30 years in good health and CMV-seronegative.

The CDR3 sequence: CASSFSYEHLTESNQPQHF. CDR3 DNA: TGTGCCAGCAGTTTTAGTTATGAGCATCTAACAGAATCCAATCAGCCCCAGCATTTT. V usage is TRBV28 and J usage is TRBJ1-5; D is undetermined. Between the trimmed V and J ends, which lost 3 bases and 3 bases, there was a span of 24 bases. There are 19 residues in the CDR3. Germline V lookup: CDR1 MDHEN, CDR2 SYDVKM.

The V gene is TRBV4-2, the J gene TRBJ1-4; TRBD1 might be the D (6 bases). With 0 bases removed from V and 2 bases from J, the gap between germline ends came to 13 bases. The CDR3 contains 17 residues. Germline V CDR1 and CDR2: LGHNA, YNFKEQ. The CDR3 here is CASSQDAGGWTNEKLFF. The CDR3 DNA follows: TGTGCCAGCAGCCAAGATGCGGGGGGCTGGACTAATGAAAAACTGTTTTTT.

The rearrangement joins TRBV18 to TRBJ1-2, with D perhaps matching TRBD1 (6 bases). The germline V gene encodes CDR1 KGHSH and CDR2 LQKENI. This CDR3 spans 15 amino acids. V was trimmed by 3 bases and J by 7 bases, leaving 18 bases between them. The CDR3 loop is CASSPSRDMGSGYTF. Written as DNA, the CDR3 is TGTGCCAGCTCACCGAGTCGGGACATGGGCTCTGGCTACACCTTC.

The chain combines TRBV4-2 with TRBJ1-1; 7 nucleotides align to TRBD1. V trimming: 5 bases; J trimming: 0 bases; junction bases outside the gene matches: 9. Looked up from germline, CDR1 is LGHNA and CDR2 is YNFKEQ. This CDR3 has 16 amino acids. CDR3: CASSGRKGAMNTEAFF. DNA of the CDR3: TGTGCCAGCAGCGGCCGGAAGGGGGCGATGAACACTGAAGCTTTCTTT.

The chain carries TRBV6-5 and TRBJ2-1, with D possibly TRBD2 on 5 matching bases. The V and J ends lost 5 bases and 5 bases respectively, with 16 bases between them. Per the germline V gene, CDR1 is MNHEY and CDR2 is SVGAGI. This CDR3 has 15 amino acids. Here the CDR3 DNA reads TGTGCCAGCAGTCGCTTCGAGGACTTTCACAATGAGCAGTTCTTC. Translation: CASSRFEDFHNEQFF.

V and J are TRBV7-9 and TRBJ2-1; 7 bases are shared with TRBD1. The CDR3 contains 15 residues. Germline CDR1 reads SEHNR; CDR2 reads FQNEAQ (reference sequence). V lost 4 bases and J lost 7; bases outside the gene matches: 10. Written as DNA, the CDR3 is TGTGCCAGCAGCTCCCGGGACAGATTACAAAATGAGCAGTTCTTC. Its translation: CASSSRDRLQNEQFF.

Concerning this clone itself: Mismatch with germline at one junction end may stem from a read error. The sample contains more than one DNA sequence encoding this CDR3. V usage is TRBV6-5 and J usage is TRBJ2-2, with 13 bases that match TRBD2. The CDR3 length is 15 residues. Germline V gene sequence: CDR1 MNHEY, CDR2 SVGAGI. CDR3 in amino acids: CASGLAGATGWELFF. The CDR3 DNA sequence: TGCGCCAGCGGACTAGCGGGGGCGACCGGGTGGGAGCTGTTTTTT.

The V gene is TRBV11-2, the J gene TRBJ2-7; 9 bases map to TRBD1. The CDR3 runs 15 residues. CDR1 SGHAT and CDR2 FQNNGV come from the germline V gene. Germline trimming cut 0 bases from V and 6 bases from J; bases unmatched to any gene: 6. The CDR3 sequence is CASSLDRDRGGEQYF. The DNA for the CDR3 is TGTGCCAGCAGCTTAGATCGAGACAGGGGGGGCGAGCAGTACTTC.

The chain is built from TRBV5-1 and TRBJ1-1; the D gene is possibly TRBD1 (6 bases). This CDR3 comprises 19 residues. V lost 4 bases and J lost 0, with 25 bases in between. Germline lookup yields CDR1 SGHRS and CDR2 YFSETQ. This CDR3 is CASSQATPAGEPMNTEAFF. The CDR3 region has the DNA TGCGCCAGCAGCCAAGCTACACCAGCAGGGGAGCCCATGAACACTGAAGCTTTCTTT.

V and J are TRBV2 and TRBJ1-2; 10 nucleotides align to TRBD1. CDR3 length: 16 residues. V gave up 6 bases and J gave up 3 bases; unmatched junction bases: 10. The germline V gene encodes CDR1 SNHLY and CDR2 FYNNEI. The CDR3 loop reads CASSLWRDRGDYGYTF. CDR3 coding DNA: TGTGCCAGCAGCCTATGGAGGGACAGGGGAGACTATGGCTACACCTTC.

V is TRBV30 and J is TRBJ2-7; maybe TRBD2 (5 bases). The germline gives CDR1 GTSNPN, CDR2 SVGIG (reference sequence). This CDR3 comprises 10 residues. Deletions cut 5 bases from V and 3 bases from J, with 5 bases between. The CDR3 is CAWGSYEQYF. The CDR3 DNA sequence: TGTGCCTGGGGGAGCTACGAGCAGTACTTC. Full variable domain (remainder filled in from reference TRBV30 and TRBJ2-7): SQTIHQWPATLVQPVGSPLSLECTVEGTSNPNLYWYRQAAGRGLQLLFYSVGIGQISSEVPQNLSASRPQDRQFILSSKKLLLSDSGFYLCAWGSYEQYFGPGTRLTVT.

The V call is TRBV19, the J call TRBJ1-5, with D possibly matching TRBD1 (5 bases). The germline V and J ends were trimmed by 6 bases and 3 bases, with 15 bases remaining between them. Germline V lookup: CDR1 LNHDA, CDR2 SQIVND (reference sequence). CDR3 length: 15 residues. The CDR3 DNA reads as TGTGCCAGTAGCCCTCCTGACAGAACCAATCAGCCCCAGCATTTT. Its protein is CASSPPDRTNQPQHF.

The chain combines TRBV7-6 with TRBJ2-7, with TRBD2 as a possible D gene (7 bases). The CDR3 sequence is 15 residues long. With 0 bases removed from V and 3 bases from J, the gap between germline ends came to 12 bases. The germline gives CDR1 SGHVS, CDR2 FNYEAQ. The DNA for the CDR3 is TGTGCCAGCAGCTTAGCGTCGGGGGGCCACTACGAGCAGTACTTC. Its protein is CASSLASGGHYEQYF.

The CDR3 loop reads CASSSQTGETQYF. The CDR3 DNA is TGTGCCAGCAGTTCCCAGACCGGGGAGACCCAGTACTTC. This rearrangement joins TRBV27 to TRBJ2-5, with unresolved D. Germline CDR1 and CDR2: MNHEY and SMNVEV (reference sequence). The CDR3 loop spans 13 amino acids. Trimming cost V 4 bases and J 5 bases, with 11 bases left between them.

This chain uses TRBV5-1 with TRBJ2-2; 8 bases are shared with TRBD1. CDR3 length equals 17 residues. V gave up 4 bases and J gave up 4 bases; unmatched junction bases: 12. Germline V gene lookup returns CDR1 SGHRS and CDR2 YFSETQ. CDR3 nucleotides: TGCGCCAGCAGCCCAAGCCTAAGGACAGGGCCCACCGGGGAGCTGTTTTTT. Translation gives CASSPSLRTGPTGELFF.

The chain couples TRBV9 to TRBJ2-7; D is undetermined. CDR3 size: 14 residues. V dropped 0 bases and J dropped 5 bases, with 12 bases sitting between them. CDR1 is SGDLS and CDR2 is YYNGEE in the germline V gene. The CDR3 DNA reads TGTGCCAGCAGCGTAGGCGGCTTATTAGACGAGCAGTACTTC. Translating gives CASSVGGLLDEQYF.

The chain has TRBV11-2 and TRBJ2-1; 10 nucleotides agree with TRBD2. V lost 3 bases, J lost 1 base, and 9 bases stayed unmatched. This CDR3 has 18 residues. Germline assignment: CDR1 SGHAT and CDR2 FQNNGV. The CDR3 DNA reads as TGTGCCAGCAGCTTCTCAGCTCTAGCGGGAGTATCCTACAATGAGCAGTTCTTC. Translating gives CASSFSALAGVSYNEQFF.

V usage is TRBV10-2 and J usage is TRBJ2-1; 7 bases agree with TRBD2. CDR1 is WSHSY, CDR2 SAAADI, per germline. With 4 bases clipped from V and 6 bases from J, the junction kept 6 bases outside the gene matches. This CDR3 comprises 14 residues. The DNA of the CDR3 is TGCGCCAGCAGTGCCCTTCCTAGCGGCAATGAGCAGTTCTTC. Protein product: CASSALPSGNEQFF.

The CDR3 is CASSVWASTGANTGELFF. Here the CDR3 DNA reads TGTGCCAGCAGTGTATGGGCGTCAACAGGGGCGAACACCGGGGAGCTGTTTTTT. J is TRBJ2-2 and V is TRBV25-1; 7 bases fit TRBD1. Trimming cost V 4 bases and J 0 bases; bases outside gene matches: 11. This CDR3 has 18 residues. Germline CDR1 reads MGHDK; CDR2 reads SYGVNS.

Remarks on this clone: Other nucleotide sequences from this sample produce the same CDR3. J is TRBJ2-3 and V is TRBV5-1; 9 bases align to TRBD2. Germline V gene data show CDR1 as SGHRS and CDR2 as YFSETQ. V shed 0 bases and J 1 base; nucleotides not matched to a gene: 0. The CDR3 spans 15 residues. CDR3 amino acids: CASSLGLAGTDTQYF. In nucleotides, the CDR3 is TGCGCCAGCAGCTTGGGACTAGCGGGCACAGATACGCAGTATTTT.

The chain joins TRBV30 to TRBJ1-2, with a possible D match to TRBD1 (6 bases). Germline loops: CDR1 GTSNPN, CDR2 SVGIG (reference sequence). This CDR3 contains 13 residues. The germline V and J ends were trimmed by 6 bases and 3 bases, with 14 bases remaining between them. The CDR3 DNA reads TGTGCCTGCAATCAGGGGAGGGACTATGGCTACACCTTC. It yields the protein CACNQGRDYGYTF.

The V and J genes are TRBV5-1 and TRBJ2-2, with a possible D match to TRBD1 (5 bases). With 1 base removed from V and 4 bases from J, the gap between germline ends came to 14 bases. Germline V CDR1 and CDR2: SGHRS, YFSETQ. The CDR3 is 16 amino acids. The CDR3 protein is CASSLLDTRTTGELFF. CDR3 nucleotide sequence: TGCGCCAGCAGCTTGTTGGACACCAGAACCACCGGGGAGCTGTTTTTT.

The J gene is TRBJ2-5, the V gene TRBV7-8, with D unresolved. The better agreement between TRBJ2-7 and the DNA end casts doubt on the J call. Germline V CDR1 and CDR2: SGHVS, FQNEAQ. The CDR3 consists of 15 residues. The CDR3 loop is CASSLGPGETYEQYF. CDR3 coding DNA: TGTGCCAGCAGCTTAGGTCCGGGTGAAACCTACGAGCAGTACTTC.

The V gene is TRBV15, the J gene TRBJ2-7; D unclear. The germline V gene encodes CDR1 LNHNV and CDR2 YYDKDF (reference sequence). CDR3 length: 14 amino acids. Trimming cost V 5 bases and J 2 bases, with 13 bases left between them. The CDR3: CATSREIATYEQYF. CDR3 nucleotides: TGTGCCACCAGCCGTGAGATTGCGACCTACGAGCAGTACTTC.

CDR3 protein: CASSLGGAIPNSPLHF. The CDR3 nucleotides are TGTGCCAGCAGTTTGGGAGGGGCTATCCCTAATTCACCCCTCCACTTT. The rearrangement joins TRBV6-5 to TRBJ1-6, with D possibly matching TRBD1 (5 bases). The CDR3 is made up of 16 amino acids. Trimming cost V 4 bases and J 6 bases, with 16 bases left between them. CDR1 and CDR2 from the germline V gene are MNHEY and SVGAGI.

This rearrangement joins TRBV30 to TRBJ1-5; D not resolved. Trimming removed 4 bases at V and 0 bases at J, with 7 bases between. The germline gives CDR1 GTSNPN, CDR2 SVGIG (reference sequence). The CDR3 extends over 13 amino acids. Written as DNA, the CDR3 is TGTGCCTGGAACGCGGATAGCAATCAGCCCCAGCATTTT. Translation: CAWNADSNQPQHF.

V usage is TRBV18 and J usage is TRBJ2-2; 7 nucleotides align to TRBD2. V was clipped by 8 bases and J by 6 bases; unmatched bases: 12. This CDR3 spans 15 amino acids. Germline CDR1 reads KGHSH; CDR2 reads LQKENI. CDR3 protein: CASPPRAGVPGELFF. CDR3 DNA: TGTGCCAGCCCCCCCCGTGCGGGAGTCCCCGGGGAGCTGTTTTTT. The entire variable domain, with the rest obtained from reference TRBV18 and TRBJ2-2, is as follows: NAGVMQNPRHLVRRRGQEARLRCSPMKGHSHVYWYRQLPEEGLKFMVYLQKENIIDESGMPKERFSAEFPKEGPSILRIQQVVRGDSAAYFCASPPRAGVPGELFFGEGSRLTVL.